This passage covers 17 T cell receptor beta chains from one sample sequenced in a study of cytomegalovirus exposure and HLA in healthy donors. Amplification used 60 Vbeta primers and 13 Jbeta primers. Clones were read by immunoSEQ multiplex PCR, and TCRdb kept only the in-frame ones, dropping some. Of 120,000 or so clones in the sample, approximately 87% were seen once. Specimen: PBMCs. The receptors shown here come from a man between 18 and 29 years old in good health and CMV-seropositive.

The V and J genes are TRBV9 and TRBJ2-1, with D possibly matching TRBD2 (5 bases). Looked up from germline, CDR1 is SGDLS and CDR2 is YYNGEE. This CDR3 contains 13 residues. Trimming took 4 bases from V and 4 from J, leaving 9 bases between them. CDR3 in amino acids: CASSSPGYNEQFF. The CDR3 bases are TGTGCCAGCAGCTCTCCGGGGTACAATGAGCAGTTCTTC. Full variable domain (outside the CDR3, taken from reference TRBV9 and TRBJ2-1): DSGVTQTPKHLITATGQRVTLRCSPRSGDLSVYWYQQSLDQGLQFLIQYYNGEERAKGNILERFSAQQFPDLHSELNLSSLELGDSALYFCASSSPGYNEQFFGPGTRLTVL.

The rearrangement joins TRBV9 to TRBJ2-5; TRBD2 might be the D (7 bases). CDR1 and CDR2 from the germline V gene are SGDLS and YYNGEE. The CDR3 totals 14 residues. Trimming took off 0 bases at V and 3 bases at J, with 9 bases between the two ends. Here the CDR3 reads CASSVAGGEETQYF. In DNA form, the CDR3 reads TGTGCCAGCAGCGTAGCGGGGGGCGAAGAGACCCAGTACTTC.

The chain employs TRBV6-1 and TRBJ1-1; no firm D call. Trimming pared 4 bases from V and 1 base from J, leaving 4 bases between. CDR3 length equals 12 residues. From germline, CDR1 is MNHNS and CDR2 SASEGT. The CDR3 sequence is CASSGKNTEAFF. In DNA form, the CDR3 reads TGTGCCAGCAGTGGTAAGAACACTGAAGCTTTCTTT.

This clone occurred once. The rearrangement joins TRBV27 to TRBJ1-5; possible D gene TRBD1, 5 bases. V shed 6 bases and J shed 4 bases, with 13 bases lying between them. Germline CDR1 is MNHEY and CDR2 is SMNVEV (reference sequence). This CDR3 is built from 14 residues. The CDR3 DNA reads as TGTGCCAGCAGCGGGGGTGGGGAAAATCAGCCCCAGCATTTT. As protein: CASSGGGENQPQHF.

CDR3: CATSEPTVNTEAFF. The CDR3, as DNA: TGTGCCACTTCAGAGCCGACTGTGAACACTGAAGCTTTCTTT. This sequence joins TRBV28 and TRBJ1-1; D unresolved. Trimming shortened V by 10 bases and J by 0 bases, and 15 bases separated the two germline ends. The CDR3 covers 14 residues. Germline V lookup: CDR1 MDHEN, CDR2 SYDVKM.

V usage is TRBV7-2 and J usage is TRBJ2-5; 7 bases align to TRBD2. The trim removed 5 bases at V and 5 bases at J, leaving 8 bases unmatched. CDR1 and CDR2 from the germline V gene are SGHTA and FQGNSA. CDR3 length: 14 residues. The CDR3 nucleotides read TGTGCCAGCAGCCTGGGGGGGAAATCGGAGACCCAGTACTTC. Encoded protein: CASSLGGKSETQYF. Supplemented by reference TRBV7-2 and TRBJ2-5, the full variable domain reads GAGVSQSPSNKVTEKGKDVELRCDPISGHTALYWYRQSLGQGLEFLIYFQGNSAPDKSGLPSDRFSAERTGGSVSTLTIQRTQQEDSAVYLCASSLGGKSETQYFGPGTRLLVL.

The CDR3 loop reads CASSISGQGANGYTF. The CDR3 DNA reads TGTGCCAGTAGTATATCCGGACAGGGGGCAAATGGCTACACCTTC. The chain is built from TRBV19 and TRBJ1-2; 11 nucleotides align to TRBD1. Germline values: CDR1 LNHDA, CDR2 SQIVND (reference sequence). Trimming took 2 bases from V and 6 from J; bases not matched to a gene: 5. This CDR3 is built from 15 residues.

The chain combines TRBV5-8 with TRBJ2-1; 13 nucleotides match TRBD2. CDR1 and CDR2 (germline): SGHTS, YDEGEE. The J segment lost 6 bases and the V segment lost 0 bases, leaving 0 bases of the junction unmatched. CDR3 size: 15 residues. CDR3 amino acids: CASSLGLAGGNEQFF. The CDR3 DNA is TGTGCCAGCAGCTTGGGACTAGCGGGGGGCAATGAGCAGTTCTTC.

This clone was seen only a few times. This chain uses TRBV5-6 with TRBJ2-5; 8 nucleotides match TRBD2. This CDR3 has 14 amino acids. J gave up 5 bases and V 4 bases, and 7 bases lay outside the gene matches. From germline, CDR1 is SGHDT and CDR2 YYEEEE. The CDR3 DNA sequence: TGTGCCAGCAGCCTTAGCGGGGACGGGGAGACCCAGTACTTC. This codes for CASSLSGDGETQYF.

This chain links TRBV6-4 with TRBJ2-3; TRBD2 matches 9 bases. Germline-derived CDR1 and CDR2 are MRHNA and SNTAGT. Trimming took 6 bases from V and 1 from J; bases not matched to a gene: 2. This CDR3 region has 14 residues. The CDR3 DNA reads as TGTGCCAGCAGCCCTAGCGGGGGCACAGATACGCAGTATTTT. Translating it yields CASSPSGGTDTQYF.

CDR3 residues: CASSQGTDGAKLFF. The CDR3, as DNA: TGTGCCAGCAGCCAGGGGACAGATGGCGCAAAACTGTTTTTT. The rearrangement joins TRBV5-4 to TRBJ1-4; TRBD1 matches 7 bases. Germline V CDR1 and CDR2: SGHNT, YYREEE (reference sequence). The length of the CDR3 is 14 residues. Trimming at V came to 4 bases and at J to 10 bases, leaving 10 bases not matched to a gene.

This clone appeared a single time. This chain connects TRBV29-1 to TRBJ1-2, with D hard to call. There are 12 residues in the CDR3. Trimming left V 4 bases short and J 4 bases short, with 10 bases between. CDR1 and CDR2 (germline): SQVTM, ANQGSEA. As DNA, the CDR3 is TGCAGCGTTGCGGAGGGTGTCTATGGCTACACCTTC. Translating it yields CSVAEGVYGYTF.

Of note for this clone: One end of the junction varies from germline; a read error may be responsible. The chain couples TRBV5-6 to TRBJ2-6; possible D gene TRBD2, 7 bases. The CDR3 has 15 amino acids. Germline lookup yields CDR1 SGHDT and CDR2 YYEEEE. The CDR3 protein is CASSLGVGGANILTF. The CDR3 nucleotides are TGTGCCAGCAGCTTAGGGGTAGGGGGGGCCAACATCCTGACTTTC.

This chain joins TRBV11-2 and TRBJ1-3, with D possibly TRBD1 on 5 matching bases. Germline assignment: CDR1 SGHAT and CDR2 FQNNGV. The CDR3 covers 17 residues. V was pared by 5 bases and J by 0 bases, with 17 bases between. CDR3 sequence (DNA): TGTGCCAGCAGCGCCCCGGAGGGGTTGCTCTCTGGAAACACCATATATTTT. Its protein is CASSAPEGLLSGNTIYF.

This clone was observed a handful of times. V and J are TRBV28 and TRBJ1-2; no firm D call. Germline V gives CDR1 MDHEN, CDR2 SYDVKM. The CDR3 covers 12 residues. V gave up 1 base and J gave up 6 bases, with 6 bases separating them. The CDR3 sequence is CASSLLSDGYTF. CDR3 in DNA: TGTGCCAGCAGTTTATTGAGTGATGGCTACACCTTC.

The chain carries TRBV5-1 and TRBJ2-3; 12 bases align to TRBD2. The CDR3 has 15 amino acids. Germline V gene sequence: CDR1 SGHRS, CDR2 YFSETQ. Trimming at V came to 3 bases and at J to 6 bases, leaving 5 bases not matched to a gene. CDR3 nucleotides: TGCGCCAGCAGCTCCGGGACTAGCGGGTTGGATACGCAGTATTTT. It is translated as CASSSGTSGLDTQYF.

The J gene is TRBJ2-5, the V gene TRBV27; 10 positions match TRBD2. Germline loops: CDR1 MNHEY, CDR2 SMNVEV (reference sequence). Trimming removed 4 bases from V and 2 bases from J; junction bases left unmatched: 4. The CDR3 loop spans 15 amino acids. CDR3 protein: CASSSTSGVQETQYF. The DNA of the CDR3 is TGTGCCAGCAGTTCTACTAGCGGGGTACAAGAGACCCAGTACTTC.